This T cell receptor (beta chain) was captured in a study of identical twins. TCRdb re-called the 5' RACE reads through MiXCR, storing one row per CDR3 protein. The top ten clones hold around 3% of a sample with hundreds of thousands of distinct CDR3 sequences, approximately 24% of them seen once. The CDR3 totals 14 residues. Per germline, CDR1 SGHAT and CDR2 FQNNGV. V was pared by 5 bases and J by 7 bases, with 17 bases between. Overall study results and limits: These conclusions were based on statistical analysis (cross-sectional, not following the same donors). Within twin pairs, the out-of-frame alpha sequences they shared showed excess low generation probability.

In the case of this clonotype: Its specificity is unknown.

These same data were also listed under a study on T cells expressing NK-cell markers.

The specimen was CD4+ T cells sorted from blood. This rearrangement joins TRBV11-2 to TRBJ2-5; TRBD1 might be the D (6 bases). This sequence was found in a woman aged 18-29 years in good health. The CDR3 bases are TGTGCCAGCAGCCCACAGGGTGTGCAGCGGACCCAGTACTTC. Translating it yields CASSPQGVQRTQYF.